The 6 T cell receptor beta chains below were found in one sample sequenced in a study of Ad26.COV2.S vaccination and SARS-CoV-2 variants. Assay: immunoSEQ multiplex PCR; the TCRdb copy retains only in-frame clones and omits some. This repertoire shows about 350,000 clones, 86% found once; its top ten account for about 10%. Stated treatment: approximately 18 received Ad26.COV2.S at low or high dose, single or two shots; roughly five received placebo; per-sample allocation not given. Sampling occurred on day 63 after the first vaccine or placebo injection. The specimen was peripheral blood, collected in a trial of Ad26.COV2.S vaccine versus placebo. Source of these receptors: a person aged 18-60 years who received the Ad26.COV2.S COVID-19 vaccine or a placebo.

The rearrangement uses TRBV5-1 and TRBJ1-2; D gene ambiguous. CDR3 length: 14 residues. CDR1 and CDR2 (germline): SGHRS, YFSETQ. V was clipped by 0 bases and J by 3 bases, with 9 bases between them. CDR3 in amino acids: CASSLVSLDYGYTF. The CDR3 nucleotides are TGCGCCAGCAGCTTGGTTTCCCTGGACTATGGCTACACCTTC.

This chain uses TRBV28 with TRBJ2-5; 8 bases agree with TRBD2. Germline CDR1 and CDR2: MDHEN and SYDVKM. This CDR3 is 13 amino acids long. Losses at the gene ends were 7 bases for V and 2 bases for J; bases not matched to a gene: 3. CDR3 in amino acids: CASTPGGQETQYF. CDR3 nucleotides: TGTGCCAGCACTCCGGGGGGGCAAGAGACCCAGTACTTC.

The gene calls are TRBV7-9 and TRBJ1-2; D may be TRBD1 (6 bases). V was pared by 5 bases and J by 8 bases, with 21 bases between. CDR1 is SEHNR and CDR2 is FQNEAQ in the germline V gene (reference sequence). CDR3 size: 15 residues. The CDR3 reads CASSPRQDQEGGYTF. CDR3 nucleotide sequence: TGTGCCAGCAGCCCTCGACAGGACCAAGAGGGGGGCTACACCTTC.

This chain uses TRBV5-5 with TRBJ2-3; the D is unclear. The germline gives CDR1 SGHKS, CDR2 YYEKEE (reference sequence). The CDR3 extends over 14 amino acids. V was pared by 4 bases and J by 1 base, with 10 bases between. CDR3 amino acids: CASSPLEGTDTQYF. CDR3 sequence (DNA): TGTGCCAGCAGCCCGCTCGAGGGCACAGATACGCAGTATTTT.

The rearrangement joins TRBV24-1 to TRBJ2-1; TRBD2 aligns across 7 bases. Looked up from germline, CDR1 is KGHDR and CDR2 is SFDVKD. The CDR3 length is 16 residues. V trimming: 0 bases; J trimming: 5 bases; junction bases outside the gene matches: 6. CDR3 region: CATSDLGSGTDNEQFF. CDR3 DNA: TGTGCCACCAGTGATTTGGGGAGCGGGACGGACAATGAGCAGTTCTTC.

The chain carries TRBV30 and TRBJ2-1, with D uncertain. With 1 base removed from V and 2 bases from J, the gap between germline ends came to 12 bases. This CDR3 has 15 amino acids. Per the germline V gene, CDR1 is GTSNPN and CDR2 is SVGIG (reference sequence). The CDR3 DNA reads as TGTGCCTGGAGTGAGGGAAACGTTCCCTACAATGAGCAGTTCTTC. This encodes CAWSEGNVPYNEQFF.